A single sample is the source of the 21 T cell receptor beta chains below, sequenced in a study of blood T cell repertoires in COVID-19. Sequencing was performed with immunoSEQ multiplex PCR; in TCRdb, only in-frame clones are kept and a portion is missing. The table lists some 200,000 clones, around nine tenths of them singletons. Material for sequencing was peripheral blood. The receptors come from a young woman who had recovered from COVID-19.

This clone occurred once. The CDR3 nucleotides are TGTGCCAGTACTACGGGACAGGGCGCCCCCTATGGCTACACCTTC. Translation gives CASTTGQGAPYGYTF. This chain links TRBV19 with TRBJ1-2; 9 bases line up with TRBD1. Germline-derived CDR1 and CDR2 are LNHDA and SQIVND (reference sequence). The CDR3 spans 15 residues. The trim removed 7 bases at V and 4 bases at J, leaving 10 bases unmatched.

The chain is built from TRBV5-1 and TRBJ2-3; TRBD2 matches 8 bases. The CDR3 runs 18 residues. V trimming: 0 bases; J trimming: 2 bases; junction bases outside the gene matches: 11. CDR1 and CDR2 (germline): SGHRS, YFSETQ. CDR3 residues: CASSLAPSAGVVTDTQYF. The CDR3 DNA sequence: TGCGCCAGCAGCTTGGCCCCCTCAGCGGGAGTAGTCACAGATACGCAGTATTTT. Full variable domain (outside the CDR3, taken from reference TRBV5-1 and TRBJ2-3): KAGVTQTPRYLIKTRGQQVTLSCSPISGHRSVSWYQQTPGQGLQFLFEYFSETQRNKGNFPGRFSGRQFSNSRSEMNVSTLELGDSALYLCASSLAPSAGVVTDTQYFGPGTRLTVL.

This clone was observed a single time. The J gene is TRBJ2-7, the V gene TRBV6-2 or TRBV6-3, with 7 bases fitting TRBD2. Germline V gives CDR1 MNHEY, CDR2 SVGEGT. This CDR3 region has 17 residues. The V segment lost 2 bases and the J segment 5 bases; nucleotides outside the gene matches: 15. In nucleotides, the CDR3 is TGTGCCAGCAGTTACCCGGGGGGACTACCTGCCGTTGACGAGCAGTACTTC. The encoded protein is CASSYPGGLPAVDEQYF.

This clone was counted once. CDR3 bases: TGTGCCAGTATTCGGACTAGCGACAATGAGCAGTTCTTC. This translates into CASIRTSDNEQFF. The genes are TRBV19 and TRBJ2-1; 9 nucleotides match TRBD2. The CDR3 extends over 13 amino acids. Germline CDR1 reads LNHDA; CDR2 reads SQIVND (reference sequence). V shed 7 bases and J 5 bases; nucleotides not matched to a gene: 3.

This chain's CDR3 is CASRAGTGAYEQYF. For the CDR3, the DNA is TGCGCCAGCAGGGCCGGGACAGGGGCCTACGAGCAGTACTTC. This chain links TRBV5-1 with TRBJ2-7; TRBD1 matches at 10 bases. The CDR3 length is 14 residues. Germline CDR1 reads SGHRS; CDR2 reads YFSETQ. V gave up 5 bases and J gave up 2 bases; unmatched junction bases: 4.

This rearrangement joins TRBV14 to TRBJ1-2, with D unresolved. This CDR3 is built from 15 residues. Germline V CDR1 and CDR2: SGHDN, FVKESK. V was pared by 1 base and J by 0 bases, with 9 bases between. The CDR3 is CASSQVAGANYGYTF. CDR3 sequence (DNA): TGTGCCAGCAGCCAAGTGGCGGGAGCTAACTATGGCTACACCTTC. Drawing the rest from reference TRBV14 and TRBJ1-2, the complete variable domain is EAGVTQFPSHSVIEKGQTVTLRCDPISGHDNLYWYRRVMGKEIKFLLHFVKESKQDESGMPNNRFLAERTGGTYSTLKVQPAELEDSGVYFCASSQVAGANYGYTFGSGTRLTVV.

The V gene is TRBV19, the J gene TRBJ1-1; no clear D. CDR1 LNHDA and CDR2 SQIVND come from the germline V gene (reference sequence). Deletions cut 2 bases from V and 6 bases from J, with 10 bases between. This CDR3 comprises 13 residues. In DNA, the CDR3 is TGTGCCAGTAGTATAATGGGAGGGCCTGAAGCTTTCTTT. It is translated as CASSIMGGPEAFF. The variable domain in full, with the rest retrieved from reference TRBV19 and TRBJ1-1, is DGGITQSPKYLFRKEGQNVTLSCEQNLNHDAMYWYRQDPGQGLRLIYYSQIVNDFQKGDIAEGYSVSREKKESFPLTVTSAQKNPTAFYLCASSIMGGPEAFFGQGTRLTVV.

The rearrangement joins TRBV7-9 to TRBJ2-3, with TRBD1 as a possible D gene (6 bases). Germline values: CDR1 SEHNR, CDR2 FQNEAQ (reference sequence). Deletions cut 6 bases from V and 2 bases from J, with 12 bases between. The CDR3 consists of 14 residues. The CDR3 region has the DNA TGTGCCAGCAGGCCCCGGGACAACACAGATACGCAGTATTTT. Protein sequence: CASRPRDNTDTQYF.

The chain has TRBV30 and TRBJ1-2; 7 bases line up with TRBD1. The V gene end was trimmed by 2 bases and the J gene end by 1 base; junction bases not matched to a gene: 7. The germline V gene has CDR1 GTSNPN and CDR2 SVGIG (reference sequence). This CDR3 has 15 residues. CDR3 DNA: TGTGCCTGGAGTTTCGCAGGGGGAGTTAACTATGGCTACACCTTC. It is translated as CAWSFAGGVNYGYTF.

The V call is TRBV7-2, the J call TRBJ2-5, with 9 bases matching TRBD2. The germline gives CDR1 SGHTA, CDR2 FQGNSA. V gave up 2 bases and J gave up 0 bases; unmatched junction bases: 7. This CDR3 contains 17 residues. The chain's CDR3 is CASSLIRSGGYQETQYF. The CDR3 nucleotides are TGTGCCAGCAGCTTAATTCGGAGCGGGGGGTACCAAGAGACCCAGTACTTC.

The chain recombines TRBV5-6 with TRBJ1-2, with D unclear. The CDR3 is 11 amino acids. V gave up 1 base and J gave up 10 bases, with 8 bases separating them. The germline V gene encodes CDR1 SGHDT and CDR2 YYEEEE. The CDR3 here is CASSLTFDYTF. In DNA, the CDR3 is TGTGCCAGCAGCTTGACTTTCGACTACACCTTC.

V and J are TRBV7-3 and TRBJ2-3; D call uncertain. Trimming left V 3 bases short and J 1 base short, with 8 bases between. Germline CDR1 SGHTA, CDR2 FQGTGA. CDR3 length equals 14 residues. DNA of the CDR3: TGTGCCAGCAGCTTCTCCTCGGGCACAGATACGCAGTATTTT. Translating it yields CASSFSSGTDTQYF.

The rearrangement uses TRBV9 and TRBJ2-7; possible D gene TRBD2, 6 bases. The CDR3 loop spans 14 amino acids. The ends were cut back, 4 bases at V and 3 bases at J, with 14 bases in the middle. Germline-derived CDR1 and CDR2 are SGDLS and YYNGEE. CDR3 region: CASSLGGDIYEQYF. The DNA of the CDR3 is TGTGCCAGCAGCCTGGGCGGGGATATCTACGAGCAGTACTTC.

This clone occurred a few times. The V gene is TRBV30, the J gene TRBJ1-1; TRBD1 matches at 9 bases. The CDR3 length is 15 residues. CDR1 and CDR2 (germline): GTSNPN, SVGIG (reference sequence). V shed 3 bases, J shed 3 bases, and the junction held 8 bases outside the gene matches. CDR3 residues: CAWSLPRTGDTEAFF. The CDR3 DNA reads as TGTGCCTGGAGCCTACCCCGGACAGGGGACACTGAAGCTTTCTTT.

V gene TRBV13 combines with J gene TRBJ1-6; a weak D match, TRBD1 (6 bases). From germline, CDR1 is PRHDT and CDR2 FYEKMQ (reference sequence). Trimming shortened V by 4 bases and J by 4 bases, and 17 bases separated the two germline ends. There are 17 residues in the CDR3. CDR3: CASSSKGGSGYNSPLHF. The DNA of the CDR3 is TGTGCCAGCAGCTCTAAAGGGGGTTCAGGATATAATTCACCCCTCCACTTT.

The chain recombines TRBV9 with TRBJ2-1, with D maybe TRBD2 (6 bases). The CDR3 totals 11 residues. Germline lookup yields CDR1 SGDLS and CDR2 YYNGEE. Trimming took 3 bases from V and 9 from J, leaving 7 bases between them. DNA for the CDR3: TGTGCCAGCAGCGCGGGAGTTGAGCAGTTCTTC. This gives the protein CASSAGVEQFF. Using reference TRBV9 and TRBJ2-1 for the parts outside the CDR3, the full variable domain is DSGVTQTPKHLITATGQRVTLRCSPRSGDLSVYWYQQSLDQGLQFLIQYYNGEERAKGNILERFSAQQFPDLHSELNLSSLELGDSALYFCASSAGVEQFFGPGTRLTVL.

The chain is built from TRBV12-3 or TRBV12-4 and TRBJ2-3; D gene ambiguous. The CDR3 contains 11 residues. With 7 bases removed from V and 6 bases from J, the gap between germline ends came to 8 bases. The CDR3 nucleotides read TGTGCCAGCACCCTCCGGGATACGCAGTATTTT. Translated: CASTLRDTQYF.

V usage is TRBV10-3 and J usage is TRBJ2-1; 14 bases map to TRBD2. The length of the CDR3 is 20 residues. V lost 0 bases, J lost 0 bases, and 7 bases stayed unmatched. CDR1 is ENHRY, CDR2 SYGVKD, per germline. CDR3 DNA sequence: TGTGCCATCAGTGAGTCGGGGACTAGCGGGAGTGCAAGCTCCTACAATGAGCAGTTCTTC. This sequence encodes CAISESGTSGSASSYNEQFF.

V gene TRBV7-3 combines with J gene TRBJ2-2, with a tentative D call TRBD1 (5 bases). V dropped 1 base and J dropped 8 bases, with 11 bases sitting between them. The length of the CDR3 is 14 residues. Germline V gives CDR1 SGHTA, CDR2 FQGTGA. CDR3 in amino acids: CASSLNGAVGELFF. The CDR3 nucleotides are TGTGCCAGCAGCTTAAATGGGGCTGTAGGGGAGCTGTTTTTT.

V gene TRBV6-6 combines with J gene TRBJ1-2, with a possible D match to TRBD1 (5 bases). Trimming took off 6 bases at V and 2 bases at J, with 13 bases between the two ends. Looked up from germline, CDR1 is MNHNY and CDR2 is SVGAGI (reference sequence). The CDR3 totals 14 residues. The CDR3 DNA reads as TGTGCCAGCAGCGAGTTGACAGAGAACTATGGCTACACCTTC. Translating gives CASSELTENYGYTF.

The chain uses TRBV7-3 and TRBJ2-1; 8 bases agree with TRBD2. Germline V gene sequence: CDR1 SGHTA, CDR2 FQGTGA. V lost 2 bases and J lost 3; bases outside the gene matches: 6. The CDR3 has 16 residues. The CDR3 DNA is TGTGCCAGCAGCTTAGTAGCGGGGCCCCTCTACAATGAGCAGTTCTTC. This codes for CASSLVAGPLYNEQFF.